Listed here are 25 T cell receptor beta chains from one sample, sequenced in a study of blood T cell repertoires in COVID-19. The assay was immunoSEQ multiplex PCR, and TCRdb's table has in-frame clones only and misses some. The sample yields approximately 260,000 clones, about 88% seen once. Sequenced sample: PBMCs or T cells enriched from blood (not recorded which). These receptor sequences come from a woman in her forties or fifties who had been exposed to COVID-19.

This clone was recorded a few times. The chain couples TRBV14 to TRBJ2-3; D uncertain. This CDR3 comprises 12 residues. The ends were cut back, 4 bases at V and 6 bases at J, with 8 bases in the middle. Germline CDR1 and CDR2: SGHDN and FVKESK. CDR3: CASSPHGDTQYF. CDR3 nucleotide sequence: TGTGCCAGCAGCCCCCACGGGGATACGCAGTATTTT.

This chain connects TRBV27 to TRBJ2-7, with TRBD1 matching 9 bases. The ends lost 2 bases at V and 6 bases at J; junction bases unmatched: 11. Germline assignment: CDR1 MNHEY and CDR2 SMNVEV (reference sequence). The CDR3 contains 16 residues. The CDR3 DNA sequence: TGTGCCAGCAGTTTAGTTGGCGGACAGGGGACCTCCGAGCAGTACTTC. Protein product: CASSLVGGQGTSEQYF.

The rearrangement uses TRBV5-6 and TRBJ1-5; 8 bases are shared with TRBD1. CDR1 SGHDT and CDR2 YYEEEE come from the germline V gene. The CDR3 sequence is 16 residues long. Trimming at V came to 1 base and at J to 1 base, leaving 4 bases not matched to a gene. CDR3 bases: TGTGCCAGCAGCTTGTTCGGACAGGGAAGCAATCAGCCCCAGCATTTT. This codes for CASSLFGQGSNQPQHF.

DNA for the CDR3: TGTGCCAGTACGGGACAGGGGAATACTGGAAACACCATATATTTT. This gives the protein CASTGQGNTGNTIYF. This chain links TRBV19 with TRBJ1-3; 10 nucleotides match TRBD1. J lost 2 bases, V lost 7 bases, and 5 bases had no gene match. Germline CDR1 reads LNHDA; CDR2 reads SQIVND (reference sequence). This CDR3 has 15 residues.

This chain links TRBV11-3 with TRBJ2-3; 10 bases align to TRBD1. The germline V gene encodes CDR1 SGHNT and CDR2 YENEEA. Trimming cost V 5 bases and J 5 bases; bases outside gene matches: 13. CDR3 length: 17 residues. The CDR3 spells CASSPQTGTGAGDTQYF. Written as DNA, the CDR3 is TGTGCCAGCAGCCCTCAAACCGGGACAGGGGCTGGAGATACGCAGTATTTT.

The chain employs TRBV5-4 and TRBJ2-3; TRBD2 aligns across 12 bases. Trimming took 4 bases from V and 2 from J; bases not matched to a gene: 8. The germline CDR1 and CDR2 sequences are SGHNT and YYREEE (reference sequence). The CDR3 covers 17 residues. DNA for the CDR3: TGTGCCAGCAGCCGGGGACTAGCGGGCCGAGACACAGATACGCAGTATTTT. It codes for CASSRGLAGRDTDTQYF.

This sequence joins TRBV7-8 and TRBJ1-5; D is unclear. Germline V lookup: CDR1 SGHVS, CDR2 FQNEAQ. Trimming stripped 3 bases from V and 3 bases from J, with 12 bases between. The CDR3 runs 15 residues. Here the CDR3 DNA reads TGTGCCAGCAGCTTCTCCCCGGGTAACAATCAGCCCCAGCATTTT. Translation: CASSFSPGNNQPQHF.

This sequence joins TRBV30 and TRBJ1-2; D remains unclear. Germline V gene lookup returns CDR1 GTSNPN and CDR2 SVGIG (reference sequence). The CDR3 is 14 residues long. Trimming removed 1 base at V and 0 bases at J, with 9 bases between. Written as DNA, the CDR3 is TGTGCCTGGAGTGGGCAGATCGCTAACTATGGCTACACCTTC. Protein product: CAWSGQIANYGYTF. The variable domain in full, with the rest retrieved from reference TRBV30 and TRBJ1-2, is SQTIHQWPATLVQPVGSPLSLECTVEGTSNPNLYWYRQAAGRGLQLLFYSVGIGQISSEVPQNLSASRPQDRQFILSSKKLLLSDSGFYLCAWSGQIANYGYTFGSGTRLTVV.

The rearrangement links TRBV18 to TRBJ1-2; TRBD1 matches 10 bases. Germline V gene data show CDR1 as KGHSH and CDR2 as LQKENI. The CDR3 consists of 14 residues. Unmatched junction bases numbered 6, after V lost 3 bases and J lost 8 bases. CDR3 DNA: TGTGCCAGCTCACCCCAGGGGACAGGGGAAGGCTACACCTTC. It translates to CASSPQGTGEGYTF.

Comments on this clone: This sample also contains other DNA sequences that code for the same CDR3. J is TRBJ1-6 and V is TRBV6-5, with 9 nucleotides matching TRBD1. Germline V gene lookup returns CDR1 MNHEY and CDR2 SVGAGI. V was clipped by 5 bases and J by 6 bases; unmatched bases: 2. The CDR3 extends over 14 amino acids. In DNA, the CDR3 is TGTGCCAGCAGTCCGGGACAGGGTAATTCACCCCTCCACTTT. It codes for CASSPGQGNSPLHF.

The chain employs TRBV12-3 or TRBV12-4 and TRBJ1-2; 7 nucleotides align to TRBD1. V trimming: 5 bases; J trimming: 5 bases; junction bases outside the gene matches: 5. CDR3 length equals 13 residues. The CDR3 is CASSANRGYGYTF. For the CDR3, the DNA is TGTGCCAGCAGTGCTAACAGGGGATATGGCTACACCTTC.

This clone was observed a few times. The CDR3 loop is CASGTVNQPQHF. The CDR3 nucleotides are TGTGCCAGCGGGACAGTCAATCAGCCCCAGCATTTT. This chain joins TRBV27 and TRBJ1-5; 7 bases are shared with TRBD1. V lost 8 bases and J lost 3; bases outside the gene matches: 1. Germline CDR1 and CDR2: MNHEY and SMNVEV (reference sequence). This CDR3 has 12 amino acids.

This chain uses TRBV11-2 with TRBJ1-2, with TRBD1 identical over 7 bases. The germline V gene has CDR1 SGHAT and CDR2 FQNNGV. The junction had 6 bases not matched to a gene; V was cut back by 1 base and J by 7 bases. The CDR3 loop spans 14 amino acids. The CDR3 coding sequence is TGTGCCAGCAGCTTAGGAGACAGGGTCGTTGGCTACACCTTC. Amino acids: CASSLGDRVVGYTF.

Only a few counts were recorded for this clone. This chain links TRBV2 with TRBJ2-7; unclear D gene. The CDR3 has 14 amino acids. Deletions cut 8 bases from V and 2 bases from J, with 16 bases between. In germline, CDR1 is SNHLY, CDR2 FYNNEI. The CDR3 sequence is CASLKARGTYEQYF. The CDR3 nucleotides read TGTGCCAGCCTAAAAGCCAGAGGAACCTACGAGCAGTACTTC.

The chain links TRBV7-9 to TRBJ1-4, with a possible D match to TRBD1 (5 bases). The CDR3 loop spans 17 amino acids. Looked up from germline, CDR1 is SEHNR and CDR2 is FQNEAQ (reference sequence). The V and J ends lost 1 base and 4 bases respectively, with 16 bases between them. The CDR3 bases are TGTGCCAGCAGCTTAGAGTGGTGGCAGGGACTTAATGAAAAACTGTTTTTT. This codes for CASSLEWWQGLNEKLFF.

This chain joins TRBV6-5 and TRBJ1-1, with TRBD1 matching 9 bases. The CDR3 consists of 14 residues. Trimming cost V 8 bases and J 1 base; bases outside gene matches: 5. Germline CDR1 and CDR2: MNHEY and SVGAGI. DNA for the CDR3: TGTGCCAGCCTCGGGACAGGGAGGAACACTGAAGCTTTCTTT. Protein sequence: CASLGTGRNTEAFF.

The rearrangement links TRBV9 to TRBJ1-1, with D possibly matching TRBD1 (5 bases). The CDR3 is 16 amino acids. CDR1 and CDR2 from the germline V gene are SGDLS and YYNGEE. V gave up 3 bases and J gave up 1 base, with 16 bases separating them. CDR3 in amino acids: CASSAPPPGGNTEAFF. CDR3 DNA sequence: TGTGCCAGCAGCGCGCCTCCTCCCGGGGGGAACACTGAAGCTTTCTTT. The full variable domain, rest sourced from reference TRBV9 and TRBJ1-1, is DSGVTQTPKHLITATGQRVTLRCSPRSGDLSVYWYQQSLDQGLQFLIQYYNGEERAKGNILERFSAQQFPDLHSELNLSSLELGDSALYFCASSAPPPGGNTEAFFGQGTRLTVV.

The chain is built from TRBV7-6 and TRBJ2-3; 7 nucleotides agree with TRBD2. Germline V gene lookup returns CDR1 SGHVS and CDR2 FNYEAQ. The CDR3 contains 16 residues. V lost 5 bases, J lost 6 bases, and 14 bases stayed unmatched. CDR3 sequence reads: CASSHPFGEGRDTQYF. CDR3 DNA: TGTGCCAGCAGCCACCCATTTGGGGAGGGTAGGGATACGCAGTATTTT.

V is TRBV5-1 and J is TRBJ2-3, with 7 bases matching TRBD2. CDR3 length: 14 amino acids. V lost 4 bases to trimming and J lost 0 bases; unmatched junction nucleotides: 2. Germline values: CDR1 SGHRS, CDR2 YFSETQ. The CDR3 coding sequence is TGCGCCAGCAGCCCCGGGGGGAGCACAGATACGCAGTATTTT. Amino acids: CASSPGGSTDTQYF.

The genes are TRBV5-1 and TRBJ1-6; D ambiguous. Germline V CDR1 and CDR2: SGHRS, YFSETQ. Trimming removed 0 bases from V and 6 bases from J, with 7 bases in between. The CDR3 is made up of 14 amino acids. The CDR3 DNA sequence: TGCGCCAGCAGCTTGGAACAGTTTAATTCACCCCTCCACTTT. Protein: CASSLEQFNSPLHF.

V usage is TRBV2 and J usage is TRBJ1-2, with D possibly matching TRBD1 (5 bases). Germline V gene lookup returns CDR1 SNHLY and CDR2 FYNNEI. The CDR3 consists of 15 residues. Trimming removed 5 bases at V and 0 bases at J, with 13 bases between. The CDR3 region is CASSFARASNYGYTF. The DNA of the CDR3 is TGTGCCAGCAGTTTTGCCAGGGCCTCTAACTATGGCTACACCTTC.

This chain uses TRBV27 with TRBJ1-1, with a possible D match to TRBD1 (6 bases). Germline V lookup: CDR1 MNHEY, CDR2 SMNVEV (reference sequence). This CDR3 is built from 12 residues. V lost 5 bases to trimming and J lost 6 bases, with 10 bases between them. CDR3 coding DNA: TGTGCCAGCAGTCCGGGGGGCCCTGAAGCTTTCTTT. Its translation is CASSPGGPEAFF.

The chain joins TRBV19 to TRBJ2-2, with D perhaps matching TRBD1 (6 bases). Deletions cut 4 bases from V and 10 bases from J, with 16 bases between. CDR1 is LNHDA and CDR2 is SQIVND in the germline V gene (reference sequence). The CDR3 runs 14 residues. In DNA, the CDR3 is TGTGCCAGTAGTACCGCAAGGGGGTCCATGGAGCTGTTTTTT. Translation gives CASSTARGSMELFF.

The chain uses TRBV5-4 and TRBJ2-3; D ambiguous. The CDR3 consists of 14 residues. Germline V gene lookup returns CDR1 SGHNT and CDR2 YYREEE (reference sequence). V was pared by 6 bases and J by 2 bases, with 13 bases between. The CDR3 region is CASTTGLDTDTQYF. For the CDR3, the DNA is TGTGCCAGCACGACGGGTTTAGACACAGATACGCAGTATTTT.

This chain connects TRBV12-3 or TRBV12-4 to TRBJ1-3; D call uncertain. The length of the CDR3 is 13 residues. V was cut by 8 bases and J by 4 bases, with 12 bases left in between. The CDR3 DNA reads TGTGCCAGCGGGCCCCGAGCCGGAAACACCATATATTTT. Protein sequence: CASGPRAGNTIYF.